This is a list of T cell receptor beta chains from one sample in a study of human T cells and chemical hapten exposure. TCRdb independently ran MiXCR on the RACE reads; one entry per CDR3 protein. The sample shows 60,000 to 75,000 distinct CDR3 sequences, approximately 6.7% of them seen only once. The sequences come from whole blood, collected in connection with sensitization to the hapten diphenylcyclopropenone (DPC). These receptors were collected from a woman in her 30s with alopecia areata. Some clones in this sample may be carry-over from other donors' samples. The CDR3 runs from the conserved cysteine through the conserved F or W. The D gene is left open where the match is weak. The size field is filled for only some rows; it gives once, few, many or a size class.

cdr3_nt | cdr3_aa | j_call | d_call | v_call | clone_size
TGTGCCAGCAGTTATAGGAGCTCCTATAATTCACCCCTCCACTTT | CASSYRSSYNSPLHF | TRBJ1-6 | . | TRBV6-6 | many
TGTGCCAGTAGGGTCTCGGGACAGATGAACACTGAAGCTTTCTTT | CASRVSGQMNTEAFF | TRBJ1-1 | TRBD1 | TRBV19 | many
TGTGCCAGCAGCTCTCCCAGGGCAGGGGTAGGCACCGGGGAGCTGTTTTTT | CASSSPRAGVGTGELFF | TRBJ2-2 | . | TRBV13 | many
TGTGCCAGCCTGACAGGGAGGGAGAGTACGAACACTGAAGCTTTCTTT | CASLTGRESTNTEAFF | TRBJ1-1 | TRBD1 | TRBV2 | many
TGCGCCAGCAGCTTGGAGGCTAACAGGGGAGGAGGTGAAAAACTGTTTTTT | CASSLEANRGGGEKLFF | TRBJ1-4 | TRBD1 | TRBV5-1 | many
TGTGCCAGCAGCTTGGCGAGCAGCGGGGGGGAGCTGTTTTTT | CASSLASSGGELFF | TRBJ2-2 | . | TRBV5-6 | few
TGTGCCAGCGGTTGGATAAAGAACTATGGCGACACCTTC | CASGWIKNYGDTF | TRBJ1-2 | . | TRBV12-3/TRBV12-4 | .
TGCGCCAGCAGCTTGTTGGCACCCTCCTACAATGAGCAGTTCTTC | CASSLLAPSYNEQFF | TRBJ2-1 | . | TRBV5-1 | .
TGTGCCAGCAGCTTAGCGACGGGAGGAGTAGCTAATGAAAAACTGTTTTTT | CASSLATGGVANEKLFF | TRBJ1-4 | . | TRBV7-9 | .
TGTGCCAGCAGCGCCGCTGGGGGGGTCTCCTACGAGCAGTACTTC | CASSAAGGVSYEQYF | TRBJ2-7 | TRBD2 | TRBV9 | many
TGTGCCAGCAGCTACTCTAGAGGCCAGGGCCATGGCTACACCTTC | CASSYSRGQGHGYTF | TRBJ1-2 | . | TRBV7-9 | many